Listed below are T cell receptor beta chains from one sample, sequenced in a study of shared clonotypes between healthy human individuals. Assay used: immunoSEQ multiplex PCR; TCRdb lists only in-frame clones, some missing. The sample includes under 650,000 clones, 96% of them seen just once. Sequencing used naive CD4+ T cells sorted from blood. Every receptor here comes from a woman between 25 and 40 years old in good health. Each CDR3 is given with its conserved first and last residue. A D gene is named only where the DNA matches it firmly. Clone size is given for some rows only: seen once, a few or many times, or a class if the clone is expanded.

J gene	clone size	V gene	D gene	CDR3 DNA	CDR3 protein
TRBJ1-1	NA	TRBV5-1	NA	TGCGCCAGCAGCTTCCTGACGGACATGAACACTGAAGCTTTCTTT	CASSFLTDMNTEAFF
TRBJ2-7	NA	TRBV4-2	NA	TGTGCCAGCAGCCATGAAAAACCGGGACTGGGCTACGAGCAGTACTTC	CASSHEKPGLGYEQYF
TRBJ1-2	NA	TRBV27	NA	TGTGCCAGCAGCGATCCCGGGACGCCGTACTATGGCTACACCTTC	CASSDPGTPYYGYTF
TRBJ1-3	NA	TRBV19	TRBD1	TGTGCCAGTAGTAATGGGACAGCCGTCTCTGGAAACACCATATATTTT	CASSNGTAVSGNTIYF
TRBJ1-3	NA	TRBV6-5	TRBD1	TGTGCCAGCAGTTACGACAGGGGGAACACCATATATTTT	CASSYDRGNTIYF
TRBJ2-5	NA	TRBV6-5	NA	TGTGCCAGCCGGAGGGGTCAAGAGACCCAGTACTTC	CASRRGQETQYF
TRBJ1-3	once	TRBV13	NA	TGTGCCAGCAGCTTAGGCGGCATCTCTGGAAACACCATATATTTT	CASSLGGISGNTIYF
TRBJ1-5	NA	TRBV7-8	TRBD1	TGTGCCAGCAGCTTAAGTATAACAGGGGCCTATAGCAATCAGCCCCAGCATTTT	CASSLSITGAYSNQPQHF
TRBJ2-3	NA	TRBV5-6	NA	TGTGCCAGCAGCTTGCCCACGTGGGACACAGATACGCAGTATTTT	CASSLPTWDTDTQYF
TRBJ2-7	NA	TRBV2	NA	TGTGCCAGCAGGCGAACAGGGTACGAGCAGTACTTC	CASRRTGYEQYF
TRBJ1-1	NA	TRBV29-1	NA	TGCAGCGTTGAACAGGACACCCTCGGCGACACTGAAGCTTTCTTT	CSVEQDTLGDTEAFF
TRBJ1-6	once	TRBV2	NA	TGTGCCAGCAGTGAAGTGTACTCACCCCTCCACTTT	CASSEVYSPLHF
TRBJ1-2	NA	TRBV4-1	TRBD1	TGCGCCAGCAGCCAACCAAGACAGGGGAATAACTATGGCTACACCTTC	CASSQPRQGNNYGYTF
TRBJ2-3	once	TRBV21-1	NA	TGTGCCAGAATCTCGTACTCTAGCACAGATACGCAGTATTTT	CARISYSSTDTQYF
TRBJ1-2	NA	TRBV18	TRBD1	TGTGCCAGCTCACCGCGACAGGGATATGGCTACACCTTC	CASSPRQGYGYTF
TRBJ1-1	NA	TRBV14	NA	TGTGCCAGCAGCCAAGGGAATACAGGGTATTCTGAAGCTTTCTTT	CASSQGNTGYSEAFF
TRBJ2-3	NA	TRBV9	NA	TGTGCCAGCAGCGTAGGCAACCTTAGAGGCTCAGATACGCAGTATTTT	CASSVGNLRGSDTQYF
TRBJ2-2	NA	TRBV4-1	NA	TGCGCCAGCAGCCCCGCGACTAGTTTGGCCGGGGAGCTGTTTTTT	CASSPATSLAGELFF
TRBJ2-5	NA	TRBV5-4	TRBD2	TGTGCCAGCAGATCGTCCGGGACTAGCGGTTTGTCGACCCAGTACTTC	CASRSSGTSGLSTQYF
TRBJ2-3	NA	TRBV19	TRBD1	TGTGCCAGTAGTATCGGGCAGGGGGCAGATACGCAGTATTTT	CASSIGQGADTQYF
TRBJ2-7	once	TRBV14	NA	TGTGCCAGCAGCCAAGCCGGACAGACGTGGGTGCAGTACTTC	CASSQAGQTWVQYF
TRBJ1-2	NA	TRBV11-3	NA	TGTGCCAGCACCTCCTTTGGGAACTATGGCTACACCTTC	CASTSFGNYGYTF
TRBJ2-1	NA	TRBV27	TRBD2	TGTGCCACCCTTAGCGGGGGGACCTACAATGAGCAGTTCTTC	CATLSGGTYNEQFF
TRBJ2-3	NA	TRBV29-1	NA	TGCAGCGTTGTTCGGGCGCGTAGCACAGATACGCAGTATTTT	CSVVRARSTDTQYF
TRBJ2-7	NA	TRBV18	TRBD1	TGTGCCAGCTCACCGCGACGACAGGGTACCACCTACGAGCAGTACTTC	CASSPRRQGTTYEQYF
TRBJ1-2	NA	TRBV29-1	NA	TGCACCATTAGTGGAGGGGACGGCTACACCTTC	CTISGGDGYTF
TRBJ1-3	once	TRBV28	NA	TGTGCCAGCAGTCCGACGGGGGTCAGCTCTGGAAACACCATATATTTT	CASSPTGVSSGNTIYF
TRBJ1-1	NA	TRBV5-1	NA	TGCGCCAGCAGCTTGATGGGGGCTGACACTGAAGCTTTCTTT	CASSLMGADTEAFF
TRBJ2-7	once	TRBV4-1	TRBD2	TGCGCCAGCAGCGAAAGGGAGCGGGATGACTACGAGCAGTACTTC	CASSERERDDYEQYF
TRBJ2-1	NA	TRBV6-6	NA	TGTGCCAGCAGTTTGAGGACCAATGAGCAGTTCTTC	CASSLRTNEQFF
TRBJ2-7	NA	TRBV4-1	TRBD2	TGCGCCAGCAGGCCGAGCCCAGGCGGGAGCGGCGAGCAGTACTTC	CASRPSPGGSGEQYF
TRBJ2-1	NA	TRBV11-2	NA	TGTGCCAGCAGCCCGGGACTTGGGGCATTCTTGTTCTTC	CASSPGLGAFLFF
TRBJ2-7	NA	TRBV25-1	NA	TGTGCCAGCAGTGCAGGGTTCGTCGAGCAGTACTTC	CASSAGFVEQYF
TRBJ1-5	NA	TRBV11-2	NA	TGTGCCAGCAGCTTGCAGGGTGAGTCCACTCAGCCCCAGCATTTT	CASSLQGESTQPQHF
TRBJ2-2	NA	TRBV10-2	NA	TGCGCCAGCACCCCGTCGCTAGCACGGACCGGGGAGCTGTTTTTT	CASTPSLARTGELFF
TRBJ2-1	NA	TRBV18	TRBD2	TGTGCCAGCTCGACGGTAGCGGGAGGGAGGAATGAGCAGTTCTTC	CASSTVAGGRNEQFF
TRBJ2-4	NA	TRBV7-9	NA	TGTGCCAGCAGCTCCCGGGACCGAGAGACGTACTTC	CASSSRDRETYF
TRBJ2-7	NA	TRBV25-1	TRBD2	TGTGCCAGCAGTGAATTCGGACTAGGCGAGCAGTACTTC	CASSEFGLGEQYF